Presented here are 19 T cell receptor beta chains from one specimen sequenced in a study of blood T cell repertoires in COVID-19. Sequenced by immunoSEQ multiplex PCR; TCRdb stores in-frame clones only, minus some. Of about 290,000 clones detected, roughly 90% appear once; the ten largest clones hold around 10%. The sample consisted of peripheral blood. All receptors derive from a woman in her twenties or thirties with COVID-19, enrolled during active disease.

This chain connects TRBV5-1 to TRBJ1-2; the D is unclear. In germline, CDR1 is SGHRS, CDR2 YFSETQ. This CDR3 spans 12 amino acids. The ends were cut back, 0 bases at V and 8 bases at J, with 8 bases in the middle. Here the CDR3 DNA reads TGCGCCAGCAGCTTGGCCCCGGGGGGCTACACCTTC. Protein sequence: CASSLAPGGYTF.

The V and J genes are TRBV28 and TRBJ1-4; no reliable D call. CDR1 and CDR2 from the germline V gene are MDHEN and SYDVKM. V lost 5 bases and J 6 bases, leaving 10 bases between the germline ends. The CDR3 has 13 residues. The CDR3: CASSGQAYEKLFF. CDR3 sequence (DNA): TGTGCCAGCAGTGGGCAGGCTTATGAAAAACTGTTTTTT.

The rearrangement uses TRBV11-2 and TRBJ2-1; TRBD2 aligns across 7 bases. Germline trimming cut 0 bases from V and 0 bases from J; bases unmatched to any gene: 14. The CDR3 runs 20 residues. Germline V gene sequence: CDR1 SGHAT, CDR2 FQNNGV. CDR3: CASSLEIMRSRTSSYNEQFF. The DNA of the CDR3 is TGTGCCAGCAGCTTAGAGATAATGAGGTCCAGGACTAGCTCCTACAATGAGCAGTTCTTC.

The rearrangement links TRBV27 to TRBJ2-2; D is unresolved. Germline values: CDR1 MNHEY, CDR2 SMNVEV (reference sequence). The germline V and J ends were trimmed by 0 bases and 1 base, with 6 bases remaining between them. The CDR3 has 15 residues. CDR3 DNA: TGTGCCAGCAGTTTATCGTACAGGAACACCGGGGAGCTGTTTTTT. Residues: CASSLSYRNTGELFF.

In regard to this clone: Other DNA sequences of this sample code for an identical CDR3. The chain couples TRBV2 to TRBJ2-7; 7 positions agree with TRBD1. Germline V gene lookup returns CDR1 SNHLY and CDR2 FYNNEI. The CDR3 sequence is 12 residues long. Losses at the gene ends were 6 bases for V and 3 bases for J; bases not matched to a gene: 2. CDR3 nucleotides: TGTGCCAGCAGCAGGGACAGCTACGAGCAGTACTTC. Translation: CASSRDSYEQYF.

CDR3 residues: CASSPSSGESTDTQYF. CDR3 coding DNA: TGTGCCAGCAGTCCCTCTAGCGGGGAGAGCACAGATACGCAGTATTTT. The chain has TRBV27 and TRBJ2-3; 9 positions agree with TRBD2. After removal of 5 bases from V and 0 bases from J, the junction contained 6 bases not matched to a gene. The CDR3 totals 16 residues. Germline assignment: CDR1 MNHEY and CDR2 SMNVEV (reference sequence).

The J gene is TRBJ1-2, the V gene TRBV18; TRBD1 agrees at 7 bases. The germline V gene encodes CDR1 KGHSH and CDR2 LQKENI. There are 14 residues in the CDR3. With 6 bases clipped from V and 1 base from J, the junction kept 5 bases outside the gene matches. The CDR3 coding sequence is TGTGCCAGCTCCCCGACAGGGAATAACTATGGCTACACCTTC. Translated, it gives CASSPTGNNYGYTF.

V gene TRBV4-2 combines with J gene TRBJ2-2; 8 bases fit TRBD2. V lost 2 bases to trimming and J lost 3 bases; unmatched junction nucleotides: 11. This CDR3 contains 18 residues. Germline CDR1 LGHNA, CDR2 YNFKEQ. CDR3 sequence reads: CASSQPAGGLQDTGELFF. Here the CDR3 DNA reads TGTGCCAGCAGCCAACCCGCGGGGGGATTGCAGGACACCGGGGAGCTGTTTTTT.

This chain joins TRBV6-5 and TRBJ1-6, with 8 bases identical to TRBD1. This CDR3 is built from 15 residues. With V trimmed by 2 bases and J by 7 bases, 4 bases remained unmatched. Looked up from germline, CDR1 is MNHEY and CDR2 is SVGAGI. CDR3 DNA: TGTGCCAGCAGTTACGTCGGGACAGGCAATTCACCCCTCCACTTT. It encodes CASSYVGTGNSPLHF.

The chain has TRBV25-1 and TRBJ2-1, with TRBD1 matching 8 bases. The CDR3 spans 17 residues. In germline, CDR1 is MGHDK, CDR2 SYGVNS. V lost 3 bases, J lost 5 bases, and 12 bases stayed unmatched. For the CDR3, the DNA is TGTGCCAGCAGTGACGTATCGGGGGCAGGGGGCCACAATGAGCAGTTCTTC. This translates into CASSDVSGAGGHNEQFF.

This chain joins TRBV6-6 and TRBJ1-5, with 9 bases fitting TRBD1. Germline CDR1 and CDR2: MNHNY and SVGAGI (reference sequence). The J segment lost 2 bases and the V segment lost 2 bases, leaving 1 base of the junction unmatched. CDR3 size: 15 residues. This CDR3 is CASSYRDRGNQPQHF. Here the CDR3 DNA reads TGTGCCAGCAGTTACCGGGACAGGGGCAATCAGCCCCAGCATTTT.

As regards this clone: In the same sample, other DNA sequences code for this CDR3. The chain is built from TRBV5-1 and TRBJ1-5, with 8 bases fitting TRBD1. After removal of 1 base from V and 6 bases from J, the junction contained 0 bases not matched to a gene. Germline CDR1 SGHRS, CDR2 YFSETQ. This CDR3 is 13 amino acids long. CDR3 coding DNA: TGCGCCAGCAGCTTGACAGGGGGTCAGCCCCAGCATTTT. Its translation: CASSLTGGQPQHF.

The rearrangement joins TRBV5-1 to TRBJ1-1, with TRBD1 identical over 8 bases. The CDR3 is 14 amino acids. Per the germline V gene, CDR1 is SGHRS and CDR2 is YFSETQ. Germline trimming cut 6 bases from V and 11 bases from J; bases unmatched to any gene: 15. The DNA of the CDR3 is TGCGCCAGCACCCGGTACAGGGGGGAGAAGGTTGCTTTCTTT. Protein sequence: CASTRYRGEKVAFF.

The chain carries TRBV6-5 and TRBJ2-2; 8 bases line up with TRBD1. V shed 6 bases and J 6 bases; nucleotides not matched to a gene: 0. The germline gives CDR1 MNHEY, CDR2 SVGAGI. CDR3 length: 12 amino acids. In DNA form, the CDR3 reads TGTGCCAGCAGGGACAGGGCCGGGGAGCTGTTTTTT. Its protein is CASRDRAGELFF.

The chain is built from TRBV7-8 and TRBJ2-1; TRBD2 matches 15 bases. V gave up 5 bases and J gave up 10 bases; unmatched junction bases: 9. The CDR3 runs 16 residues. CDR1 and CDR2 from the germline V gene are SGHVS and FQNEAQ. This CDR3 reads CASSPGTSGGLIEQFF. The DNA for the CDR3 is TGTGCCAGCAGCCCCGGGACTAGCGGGGGGCTGATAGAGCAGTTCTTC. Drawing the rest from reference TRBV7-8 and TRBJ2-1, the complete variable domain is GAGVSQSPRYKVAKRGQDVALRCDPISGHVSLFWYQQALGQGPEFLTYFQNEAQLDKSGLPSDRFFAERPEGSVSTLKIQRTQQEDSAVYLCASSPGTSGGLIEQFFGPGTRLTVL.

V gene TRBV27 combines with J gene TRBJ2-1; maybe TRBD2 (5 bases). Trimming removed 2 bases from V and 9 bases from J, with 14 bases in between. CDR1 and CDR2 (germline): MNHEY, SMNVEV (reference sequence). The CDR3 is made up of 14 amino acids. The CDR3 nucleotides are TGTGCCAGCAGTTTAAGGACTGCTTACCGTGAGCAGTTCTTC. Amino acids: CASSLRTAYREQFF.

This rearrangement joins TRBV7-2 to TRBJ2-7, with TRBD1 identical over 7 bases. The trim removed 2 bases at V and 3 bases at J, leaving 7 bases unmatched. The CDR3 consists of 15 residues. Germline V gene data show CDR1 as SGHTA and CDR2 as FQGNSA. Written as DNA, the CDR3 is TGTGCCAGCAGCTTAAGGCCAGGGGGTGTCTACGAGCAGTACTTC. Translating gives CASSLRPGGVYEQYF.

The CDR3 reads CASSSSGVRNTEAFF. The CDR3 DNA reads as TGCGCCAGCAGCTCAAGCGGGGTTAGGAACACTGAAGCTTTCTTT. The chain links TRBV10-1 to TRBJ1-1; D is unresolved. Germline loops: CDR1 WNHNN, CDR2 SYGVQD (reference sequence). The CDR3 is made up of 15 amino acids. V lost 6 bases to trimming and J lost 1 base, with 15 bases between them.

J is TRBJ2-4 and V is TRBV6-5, with TRBD2 identical over 15 bases. CDR1 MNHEY and CDR2 SVGAGI come from the germline V gene. V lost 6 bases and J lost 6; bases outside the gene matches: 3. The length of the CDR3 is 15 residues. CDR3 coding DNA: TGTGCCAGCAGGGGGACTAGCGGGGGGAGAAACATTCAGTACTTC. Translated: CASRGTSGGRNIQYF.